Sequencing of this T cell receptor beta chain was carried out in a study of human T cells and chemical hapten exposure. As to time point: pre-sensitization, week 0. The treatment was: therapeutic diphenylcyclopropenone sensitization with weekly scalp DPC. J lost 4 bases, V lost 6 bases, and 5 bases had no gene match. This CDR3 is built from 14 residues. The germline V gene encodes CDR1 ENHRY and CDR2 SYGVKD. TCRdb analysed the RACE reads with MiXCR anew, one entry per CDR3 protein. The sample has about 270,000 distinct CDR3 sequences; around 7% are singletons. This clonotype was recorded a few times. The sequencing here drew on whole blood, taken in connection with sensitization to the hapten diphenylcyclopropenone (DPC). This TCR derives from a man aged 18 to 30 with alopecia areata. Some clones in this sample may be carry-over from other donors' samples. V and J are TRBV10-3 and TRBJ2-2, with 7 positions matching TRBD1. CDR3 loop: CAIRGQRSTGELFF. As DNA, the CDR3 is TGTGCCATCAGGGGACAGCGGAGCACCGGGGAGCTGTTTTTT.